This T cell receptor beta chain is from a study of regulatory T cells in long-lasting Graves disease. In building TCR beta libraries, iRepertoire HTBI primers were used together with Arm-PCR of CDR3 regions. Source study methods: Looking across samples, the authors found some 60 TRBV and some 15 TRBJ segments. From the multiplex PCR reads, TCRdb called clonotypes with MiXCR, one entry per CDR3 protein. The V and J calls here are based on TCRdb, not the publication. The table records approximately 400,000 distinct CDR3 sequences, under 15% of them present only once. The sample holds a few counts of this clonotype. Documented time point: newly diagnosed GD, antithyroid drugs for less than 3 months. Making the TCR library involved RNA that had been extracted from PBMCs. One endocrinology department in Xi'an, China, was where patients came from. This CDR3 contains 17 residues. The germline gives CDR1 MDHEN, CDR2 SYDVKM. Trimming removed 3 bases from V and 4 bases from J, with 16 bases in between.

The sample was also reused in another study, on T cells in Graves' hyperthyroidism and ophthalmopathy. That paper adds: The model anticipated ophthalmopathy a median around six months pre-onset.

This sequence joins TRBV28 and TRBJ2-6, with a possible D match to TRBD1 (5 bases). The TCR sequence derives from a woman between 25 and 40 years old with Graves disease. Sequencing used peripheral blood mononuclear cells (PBMCs), obtained at new diagnosis, from a patient treated with antithyroid drugs. The CDR3 nucleotides are TGTGCCAGCAGTTTTCAAGGGGCCGGCCGGGGGGCCAACGTCCTGACTTTC. Translation: CASSFQGAGRGANVLTF.